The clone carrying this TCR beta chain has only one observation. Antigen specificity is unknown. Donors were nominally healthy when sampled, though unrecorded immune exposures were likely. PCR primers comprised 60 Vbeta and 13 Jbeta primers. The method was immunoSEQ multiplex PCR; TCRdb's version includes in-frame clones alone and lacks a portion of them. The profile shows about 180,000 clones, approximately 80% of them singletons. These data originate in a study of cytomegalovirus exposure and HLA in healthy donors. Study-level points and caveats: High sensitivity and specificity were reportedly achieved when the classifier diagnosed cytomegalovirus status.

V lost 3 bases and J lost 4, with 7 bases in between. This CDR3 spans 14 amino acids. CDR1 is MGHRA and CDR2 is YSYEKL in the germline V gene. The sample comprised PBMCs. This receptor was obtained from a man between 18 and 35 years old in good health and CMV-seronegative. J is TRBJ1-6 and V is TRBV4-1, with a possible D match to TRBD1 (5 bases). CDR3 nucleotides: TGCGCCAGCAGCCAGGGGGGGTATAATTCACCCCTCCACTTT. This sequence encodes CASSQGGYNSPLHF.